This TCR beta chain is from a study of blood T cell repertoires in COVID-19. Overall study: Italy, Spain and the United States were the sources of the convalescent and acute COVID-19 samples.

Patients from Seattle were sampled longitudinally, starting during active infection. CDR3 length: 16 amino acids. The germline V gene has CDR1 SGHRS and CDR2 YFSETQ. The V segment lost 2 bases and the J segment 2 bases; nucleotides outside the gene matches: 4. Methods used by the authors: By means of reference gene primer amplification, nucleated cell counts were estimated. The assay was immunoSEQ multiplex PCR, and TCRdb's table has in-frame clones only and misses some. That table is the source of V, J and clone size, and D and trimming were worked out from the DNA. The sample records about 200,000 clones, about 82% being singletons.

The sequence came from a woman between 65 and 79 years old with COVID-19, enrolled during active disease. The V call is TRBV5-1, the J call TRBJ2-2, with 9 bases fitting TRBD1. The sample taken for sequencing was peripheral blood. The CDR3 region is CASSFGQGPNTGELFF. The CDR3 DNA sequence: TGCGCCAGCAGCTTCGGACAGGGGCCTAACACCGGGGAGCTGTTTTTT.